This T cell receptor beta chain is from a study of neoadjuvant anti-PD-1 for oral cavity cancer. Across the study: Before surgery, most patients got three to four biweekly 3 mg/kg nivolumab doses. Around day 43, patients without progression received a fourth nivolumab dose before surgery.

TCRdb keeps only in-frame clones here, not all; method: immunoSEQ multiplex PCR. The data show more than 11,000 clones, about two thirds seen once. Trimming cost V 0 bases and J 4 bases; bases outside gene matches: 3. CDR1 LNHNV and CDR2 YYDKDF come from the germline V gene (reference sequence). The CDR3 is 15 residues long. The time point denotes: after neoadjuvant nivolumab, at surgical resection. The chain employs TRBV15 and TRBJ2-1; 7 positions agree with TRBD2. This TCR came from a person aged 35-79 years with oral cavity squamous cell carcinoma. This sample comprised PBMCs, obtained after nivolumab (anti-PD-1) treatment. The DNA for the CDR3 is TGTGCCACCAGCAGAGATAGCGGGCCTTACAATGAGCAGTTCTTC. Translated: CATSRDSGPYNEQFF.